These 7 T cell receptor beta chains originate from one sample sequenced in a study of identical twins. From the 5' RACE reads, TCRdb called clonotypes with MiXCR, one entry per CDR3 protein. The sample carries around 490,000 distinct CDR3 sequences, more than 13% recorded once. Another study also made use of these data, one on yellow fever vaccine responses in identical twins.

Sequenced input: CD4+ T cells sorted from blood. The receptors originated from a woman between 18 and 29 years old in good health.

The sample holds many counts of this clonotype. The chain's CDR3 is CASSLGLSYNEQFF. Written as DNA, the CDR3 is TGTGCCAGCAGTTTGGGACTGAGTTACAATGAGCAGTTCTTC. The V call is TRBV6-5, the J call TRBJ2-1; TRBD2 is a possible D gene (6 bases). Germline CDR1 is MNHEY and CDR2 is SVGAGI. The V gene lost 4 bases and the J gene lost 4 bases, with 11 bases spanning the gap. The CDR3 is 14 residues long.

The chain has TRBV28 and TRBJ1-1, with D tentatively TRBD1 (5 bases). V shed 8 bases and J shed 4 bases, with 20 bases lying between them. This CDR3 has 15 amino acids. CDR1 and CDR2 from the germline V gene are MDHEN and SYDVKM. CDR3 sequence reads: CASYFTAGLLTEAFF. The DNA for the CDR3 is TGTGCCAGCTATTTCACCGCAGGGCTTCTCACTGAAGCTTTCTTT.

The chain is built from TRBV10-3 and TRBJ2-5, with 13 bases matching TRBD2. In germline, CDR1 is ENHRY, CDR2 SYGVKD. Trimming took 10 bases from V and 1 from J; bases not matched to a gene: 3. This CDR3 has 14 amino acids. DNA of the CDR3: TGTGCCACGAGACTAGCGGGGGGCCAAGAGACCCAGTACTTC. The encoded protein is CATRLAGGQETQYF.

This clonotype turned up a few times. This sequence joins TRBV6-1 and TRBJ1-4; a possible D gene is TRBD1 (5 bases). CDR3 length equals 13 residues. Germline CDR1 is MNHNS and CDR2 is SASEGT. V was trimmed by 5 bases and J by 5 bases, leaving 9 bases between them. The CDR3: CASSMTENEKLFF. The CDR3, as DNA: TGTGCCAGCAGTATGACAGAAAATGAAAAACTGTTTTTT.

This clonotype was observed at least ten times. J is TRBJ2-4 and V is TRBV7-2; D might be TRBD1 (5 bases). Trimming cost V 2 bases and J 4 bases, with 12 bases left between them. CDR3 size: 15 residues. Germline CDR1 SGHTA, CDR2 FQGNSA. The CDR3 protein is CASSLTGVGKNIQYF. The DNA of the CDR3 is TGTGCCAGCAGCTTAACAGGAGTCGGAAAAAACATTCAGTACTTC.

This clonotype was observed at least ten times. The chain couples TRBV9 to TRBJ2-3, with TRBD1 matching over 11 bases. The CDR3 length is 16 residues. Looked up from germline, CDR1 is SGDLS and CDR2 is YYNGEE. With V trimmed by 0 bases and J by 4 bases, 4 bases remained unmatched. CDR3 loop: CASSVAGQGVPDTQYF. The CDR3 nucleotides read TGTGCCAGCAGCGTAGCGGGACAGGGGGTTCCAGATACGCAGTATTTT.

The gene calls are TRBV7-2 and TRBJ1-1; 8 bases match TRBD1. J lost 1 base, V lost 4 bases, and 5 bases had no gene match. This CDR3 is 15 amino acids long. The germline V gene has CDR1 SGHTA and CDR2 FQGNSA. DNA of the CDR3: TGTGCCAGCAGCTCACGACAGGGGAAGAACACTGAAGCTTTCTTT. Translating it yields CASSSRQGKNTEAFF.